Listed below are T cell receptor beta chains from one sample, sequenced in a study of T cells in Graves' hyperthyroidism and ophthalmopathy. TCRdb called the multiplex PCR reads again in MiXCR, with one record for every CDR3 protein. Among about 320,000 distinct CDR3 sequences listed, approximately 17% were seen once. Sequencing was performed on blood. These receptors were collected from a man aged 25 to 40 with Graves' hyperthyroidism. Each CDR3 is given with its conserved first and last residue. Fields, in order: D gene, V gene, J gene, clone size, CDR3 protein, CDR3 DNA. The D gene is left open where the match is weak. Not all rows give a size; the values are once, few, many and, for expanded clones, a class.

D: TRBD1; V: TRBV11-3; J: TRBJ2-6; size: few; CDR3: CASRTGQGKAGANVLTF; DNA: TGTGCCAGCCGCACCGGACAGGGGAAGGCTGGGGCCAACGTCCTGACTTTC
D: NA; V: TRBV20-1; J: TRBJ2-7; size: NA; CDR3: CSARSSGRPYEQYF; DNA: TGCAGTGCTAGATCCTCCGGGAGACCCTACGAGCAGTACTTC
D: NA; V: TRBV20-1; J: TRBJ1-1; size: few; CDR3: CSVGRTTEAFF; DNA: TGCAGTGTGGGAAGGACGACTGAAGCTTTCTTT
D: NA; V: TRBV12-3/TRBV12-4; J: TRBJ2-2; size: few; CDR3: CATARHSNTGELFF; DNA: TGTGCCACGGCAAGACATTCGAACACCGGGGAGCTGTTTTTT
D: NA; V: TRBV5-1; J: TRBJ2-7; size: NA; CDR3: CASSLTGVYEQYF; DNA: TGCGCCAGCAGCTTGACGGGAGTCTACGAGCAGTACTTC
D: TRBD1; V: TRBV5-1; J: TRBJ2-1; size: few; CDR3: CASSFSGTGSNEQFF; DNA: TGCGCCAGCAGCTTTTCCGGGACAGGGTCCAATGAGCAGTTCTTC
D: NA; V: TRBV12-3/TRBV12-4; J: TRBJ2-5; size: many; CDR3: CASSPSVETQYF; DNA: TGTGCCAGCAGTCCCTCCGTGGAGACCCAGTACTTC
D: NA; V: TRBV13; J: TRBJ2-1; size: few; CDR3: CASSLDIGGNEQFF; DNA: TGTGCCAGCAGCTTAGACATAGGGGGTAATGAGCAGTTCTTC
D: NA; V: TRBV12-5; J: TRBJ2-3; size: few; CDR3: CATGVSTDTQYF; DNA: TGTGCCACGGGGGTTAGCACAGATACGCAGTATTTT
D: TRBD2; V: TRBV7-9; J: TRBJ2-1; size: NA; CDR3: CASSLILAGGAAFF; DNA: TGTGCCAGCAGCTTAATTCTAGCGGGAGGAGCGGCGTTCTTC
D: NA; V: TRBV19; J: TRBJ2-2; size: NA; CDR3: CATSPGLGTGELFF; DNA: TGTGCCACCTCACCGGGGTTGGGCACCGGGGAGCTGTTTTTT
D: TRBD2; V: TRBV20-1; J: TRBJ2-1; size: NA; CDR3: CSVLGLVSYNEQFF; DNA: TGCAGTGTACTCGGACTAGTCTCCTACAATGAGCAGTTCTTC
D: TRBD1; V: TRBV24-1; J: TRBJ1-5; size: NA; CDR3: CATSDPGQGRGNQPQHF; DNA: TGTGCCACCAGTGATCCCGGACAGGGGAGGGGTAATCAGCCCCAGCATTTT
D: NA; V: TRBV20-1; J: TRBJ1-2; size: NA; CDR3: CSASSRNYAYGYTF; DNA: TGCAGTGCTAGTAGCCGTAATTACGCCTATGGCTACACCTTC
D: TRBD1; V: TRBV11-3; J: TRBJ1-1; size: many; CDR3: CASSLRGQGSFDRNTEAFF; DNA: TGTGCCAGCAGCTTAAGGGGACAGGGGTCCTTTGATAGGAACACTGAAGCTTTCTTT
D: TRBD1; V: TRBV12-3/TRBV12-4; J: TRBJ2-3; size: NA; CDR3: CASSAPDRESTDTQYF; DNA: TGTGCCAGCAGTGCGCCGGACAGGGAAAGCACAGATACGCAGTATTTT
D: NA; V: TRBV6-1; J: TRBJ2-1; size: NA; CDR3: CASRPLRAGNDEQFF; DNA: TGTGCCAGCAGGCCGCTAAGGGCGGGTAACGATGAGCAGTTCTTC
D: TRBD2; V: TRBV9; J: TRBJ2-1; size: once; CDR3: CASSVGGREDNEQFF; DNA: TGTGCCAGCAGCGTAGGAGGGCGGGAGGACAATGAGCAGTTCTTC
D: TRBD1; V: TRBV6-2/TRBV6-3; J: TRBJ2-7; size: NA; CDR3: CASSTIPGQGTTLSYEQYF; DNA: TGTGCCAGCAGTACCATCCCGGGACAGGGAACAACCCTCTCCTACGAGCAGTACTTC
D: TRBD2; V: TRBV11-2; J: TRBJ2-1; size: many; CDR3: CASSSVIGRINEQFF; DNA: TGTGCCAGCAGCTCCGTTATCGGGAGGATCAATGAGCAGTTCTTC
D: NA; V: TRBV7-9; J: TRBJ2-5; size: many; CDR3: CASSLAPGDETQYF; DNA: TGTGCCAGCAGCTTAGCGCCGGGAGACGAGACCCAGTACTTC
D: NA; V: TRBV9; J: TRBJ2-2; size: NA; CDR3: CASSPTRQNTGELFF; DNA: TGTGCCAGCAGCCCGACGCGACAGAACACCGGGGAGCTGTTTTTT
D: NA; V: TRBV20-1; J: TRBJ1-1; size: many; CDR3: CSAPRSAEAFF; DNA: TGCAGTGCTCCTAGGTCTGCTGAAGCTTTCTTT
D: TRBD2; V: TRBV20-1; J: TRBJ2-1; size: many; CDR3: CSASASGPVSEQFF; DNA: TGCAGTGCTAGTGCTAGCGGGCCGGTTTCTGAGCAGTTCTTC
D: NA; V: TRBV11-2; J: TRBJ2-7; size: many; CDR3: CASSVPGRKTYEQYF; DNA: TGTGCCAGCAGTGTACCGGGACGGAAAACCTACGAGCAGTACTTC
D: NA; V: TRBV14; J: TRBJ1-2; size: NA; CDR3: CASSQVQGWDGYTF; DNA: TGTGCCAGCAGCCAAGTGCAGGGTTGGGATGGCTACACCTTC
D: TRBD1; V: TRBV30; J: TRBJ2-1; size: many; CDR3: CAWHSGQGRDEQFF; DNA: TGTGCCTGGCATAGCGGACAGGGTAGGGATGAGCAGTTCTTC
D: NA; V: TRBV7-9; J: TRBJ1-2; size: NA; CDR3: CASTPGRGSYGYTF; DNA: TGTGCCAGCACCCCCGGAAGGGGTAGCTATGGCTACACCTTC
D: NA; V: TRBV6-1; J: TRBJ2-3; size: many; CDR3: CASRRTLSGLSTDTQYF; DNA: TGTGCCAGCAGACGTACATTAAGCGGCCTTAGCACAGATACGCAGTATTTT
D: NA; V: TRBV11-3; J: TRBJ2-1; size: many; CDR3: CASSLPSGDEQFF; DNA: TGTGCCAGCAGCCTACCCTCCGGGGATGAGCAGTTCTTC
D: NA; V: TRBV2; J: TRBJ2-1; size: many; CDR3: CASSGNRNVGSSYNEQFF; DNA: TGTGCCAGCAGTGGCAACCGAAATGTCGGGAGCTCCTACAATGAGCAGTTCTTC
D: TRBD2; V: TRBV10-3; J: TRBJ2-1; size: NA; CDR3: CAISEATSFDEQFF; DNA: TGTGCCATCAGTGAGGCGACTAGCTTCGATGAGCAGTTCTTC
D: NA; V: TRBV7-8; J: TRBJ1-1; size: many; CDR3: CASSLLEGWGAGAFF; DNA: TGTGCCAGCAGCTTACTCGAAGGGTGGGGGGCAGGAGCTTTCTTT
D: TRBD2; V: TRBV18; J: TRBJ2-3; size: NA; CDR3: CASSPFLAGSRLGTDTQYF; DNA: TGTGCCAGCTCACCATTTCTAGCGGGAAGTCGGCTGGGCACAGATACGCAGTATTTT
D: NA; V: TRBV3-1; J: TRBJ1-6; size: NA; CDR3: CASSPLRGDSPLHF; DNA: TGTGCCAGCAGCCCGCTAAGGGGTGATTCACCCCTCCACTTT
D: NA; V: TRBV5-6; J: TRBJ1-5; size: few; CDR3: CASRLFGSDQPQHF; DNA: TGTGCCAGCAGACTATTCGGTTCGGATCAGCCCCAGCATTTT
D: NA; V: TRBV3-1; J: TRBJ2-5; size: many; CDR3: CASSQAGETQYF; DNA: TGTGCCAGCAGCCAAGCTGGGGAGACCCAGTACTTC
D: NA; V: TRBV12-3/TRBV12-4; J: TRBJ2-2; size: NA; CDR3: CASSFRGAGELIF; DNA: TGTGCCAGCAGTTTCAGGGGAGCCGGGGAGCTGATTTTT
D: NA; V: TRBV5-1; J: TRBJ1-2; size: NA; CDR3: CASSLLRDDYGYTF; DNA: TGCGCCAGCAGCTTGTTGAGGGATGACTATGGCTACACCTTC
D: NA; V: TRBV9; J: TRBJ2-3; size: many; CDR3: CASSVGSRQDTQYF; DNA: TGTGCCAGCAGCGTAGGATCAAGGCAAGATACGCAGTATTTT
D: NA; V: TRBV20-1; J: TRBJ2-2; size: NA; CDR3: CSANQGSGELFF; DNA: TGCAGTGCGAATCAGGGTTCCGGGGAGCTGTTTTTT
D: NA; V: TRBV5-5; J: TRBJ2-1; size: many; CDR3: CASSLWSGVNEQFF; DNA: TGTGCCAGCAGCTTGTGGTCCGGGGTGAATGAGCAGTTCTTC
D: TRBD1; V: TRBV20-1; J: TRBJ2-7; size: many; CDR3: CSASWDSSYEQYF; DNA: TGCAGTGCTAGTTGGGACAGTTCCTACGAGCAGTACTTC
D: TRBD2; V: TRBV11-2; J: TRBJ2-7; size: few; CDR3: CASSWREISGRYEQYF; DNA: TGTGCCAGCAGCTGGAGGGAAATAAGCGGGAGGTACGAGCAGTACTTC
D: NA; V: TRBV29-1; J: TRBJ2-6; size: few; CDR3: CSVGGVSAGANVLTF; DNA: TGCAGCGTTGGGGGGGTCTCGGCCGGGGCCAACGTCCTGACTTTC
D: NA; V: TRBV19; J: TRBJ2-1; size: NA; CDR3: CASSIGGTLYNEQFF; DNA: TGTGCCAGTAGTATAGGTGGGACCCTCTACAATGAGCAGTTCTTC
D: NA; V: TRBV24-1; J: TRBJ2-1; size: many; CDR3: CATSDLRREQFF; DNA: TGTGCCACCAGTGATTTGCGGCGGGAGCAGTTCTTC
D: NA; V: TRBV12-3/TRBV12-4; J: TRBJ2-3; size: NA; CDR3: CASSSAGWGADTQYF; DNA: TGTGCCAGCAGTTCCGCAGGGTGGGGCGCAGATACGCAGTATTTT
D: TRBD2; V: TRBV28; J: TRBJ2-1; size: many; CDR3: CASSLSAGGRNEQFF; DNA: TGTGCCAGCAGTTTATCAGCGGGAGGGCGGAATGAGCAGTTCTTC
D: NA; V: TRBV29-1; J: TRBJ2-4; size: NA; CDR3: CSVEETDGGIQYF; DNA: TGCAGCGTTGAAGAGACCGACGGGGGCATTCAGTACTTC
D: NA; V: TRBV5-1; J: TRBJ1-5; size: few; CDR3: CASSLVVGQPQRF; DNA: TGCGCCAGCAGCTTGGTCGTCGGGCAGCCCCAGCGTTTT